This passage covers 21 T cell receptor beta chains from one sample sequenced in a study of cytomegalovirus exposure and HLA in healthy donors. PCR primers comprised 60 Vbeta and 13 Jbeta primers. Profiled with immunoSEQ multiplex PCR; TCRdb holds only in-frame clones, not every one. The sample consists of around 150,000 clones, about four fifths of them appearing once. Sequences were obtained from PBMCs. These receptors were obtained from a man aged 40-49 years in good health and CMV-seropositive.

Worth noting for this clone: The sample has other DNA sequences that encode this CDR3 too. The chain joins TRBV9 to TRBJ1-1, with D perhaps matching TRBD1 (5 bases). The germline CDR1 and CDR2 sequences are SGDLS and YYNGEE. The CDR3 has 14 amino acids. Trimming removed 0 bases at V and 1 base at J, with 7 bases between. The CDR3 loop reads CASSVVGGNTEAFF. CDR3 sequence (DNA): TGTGCCAGCAGCGTAGTGGGGGGGAACACTGAAGCTTTCTTT.

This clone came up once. The CDR3 sequence is CASILYRDRGPGTEAFF. CDR3 in DNA: TGTGCCAGCATCCTGTACCGGGACAGGGGACCCGGGACTGAAGCTTTCTTT. The chain carries TRBV21-1 and TRBJ1-1; the table names TRBD1, a call not compared with the DNA. TRBV21-1 represents a pseudogene. CDR3 length: 17 amino acids.

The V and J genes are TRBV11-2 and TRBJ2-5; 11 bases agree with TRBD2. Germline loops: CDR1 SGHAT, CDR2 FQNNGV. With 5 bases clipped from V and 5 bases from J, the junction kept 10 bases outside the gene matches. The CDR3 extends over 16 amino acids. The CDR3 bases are TGTGCCAGCAGCCCAATAGCGGGAGGGCTGCGTGAGACCCAGTACTTC. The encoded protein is CASSPIAGGLRETQYF.

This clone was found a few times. CDR3 nucleotides: TGCGCCAGCAGCTTCTCCGGGACAGGGGACACTGAGCAGTTCTTC. Translating gives CASSFSGTGDTEQFF. The chain employs TRBV5-1 and TRBJ2-1, with 10 nucleotides matching TRBD1. Germline V lookup: CDR1 SGHRS, CDR2 YFSETQ. The junction had 8 bases not matched to a gene; V was cut back by 2 bases and J by 9 bases. This CDR3 comprises 15 residues.

CDR3 nucleotides: TGTGCCAGCAGTTCGGGACAGGGACTGAGCAATCAGCCCCAGCATTTT. Protein product: CASSSGQGLSNQPQHF. The chain combines TRBV27 with TRBJ1-5, with 9 bases matching TRBD1. Trimming took 4 bases from V and 1 from J; bases not matched to a gene: 5. This CDR3 has 16 amino acids. Per germline, CDR1 MNHEY and CDR2 SMNVEV (reference sequence).

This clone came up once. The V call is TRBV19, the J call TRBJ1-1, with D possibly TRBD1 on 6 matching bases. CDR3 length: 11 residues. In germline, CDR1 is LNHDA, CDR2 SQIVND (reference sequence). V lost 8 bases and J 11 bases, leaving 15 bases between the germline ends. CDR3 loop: CASGQIRTAFF. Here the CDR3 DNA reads TGTGCCAGTGGACAGATCCGTACGGCTTTCTTT.

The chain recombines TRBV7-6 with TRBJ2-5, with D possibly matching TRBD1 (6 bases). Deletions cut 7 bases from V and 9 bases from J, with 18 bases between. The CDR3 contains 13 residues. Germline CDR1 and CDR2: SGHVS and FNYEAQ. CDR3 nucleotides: TGTGCCAGCAACCGACAGGTTGGCTTAGCCCAGTACTTC. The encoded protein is CASNRQVGLAQYF.

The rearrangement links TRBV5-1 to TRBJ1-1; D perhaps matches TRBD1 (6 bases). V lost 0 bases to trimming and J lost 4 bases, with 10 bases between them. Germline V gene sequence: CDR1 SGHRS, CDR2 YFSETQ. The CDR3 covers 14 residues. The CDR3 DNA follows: TGCGCCAGCAGCTTGGGGGGGCGCAGCACTGAAGCTTTCTTT. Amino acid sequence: CASSLGGRSTEAFF. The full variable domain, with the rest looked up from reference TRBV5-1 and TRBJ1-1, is KAGVTQTPRYLIKTRGQQVTLSCSPISGHRSVSWYQQTPGQGLQFLFEYFSETQRNKGNFPGRFSGRQFSNSRSEMNVSTLELGDSALYLCASSLGGRSTEAFFGQGTRLTVV.

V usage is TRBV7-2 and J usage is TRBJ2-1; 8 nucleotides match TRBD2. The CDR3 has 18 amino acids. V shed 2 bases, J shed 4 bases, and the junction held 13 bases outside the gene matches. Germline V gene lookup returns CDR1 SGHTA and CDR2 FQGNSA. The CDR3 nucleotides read TGTGCCAGCAGCTTAAACAGGGTTAGTCTAGCGGGTTACAATGAGCAGTTCTTC. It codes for CASSLNRVSLAGYNEQFF.

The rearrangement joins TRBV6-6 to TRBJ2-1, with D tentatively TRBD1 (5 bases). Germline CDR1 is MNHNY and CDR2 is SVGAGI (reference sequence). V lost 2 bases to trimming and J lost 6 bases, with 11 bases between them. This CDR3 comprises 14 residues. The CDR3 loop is CASSYPDTPNEQFF. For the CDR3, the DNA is TGTGCCAGCAGTTACCCGGACACCCCCAATGAGCAGTTCTTC.

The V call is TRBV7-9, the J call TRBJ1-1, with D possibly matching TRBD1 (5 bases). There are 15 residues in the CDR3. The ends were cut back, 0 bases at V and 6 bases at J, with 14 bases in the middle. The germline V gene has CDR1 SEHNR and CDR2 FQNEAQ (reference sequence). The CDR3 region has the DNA TGTGCCAGCAGCTTAGCGCCGGCGGGGGGATCTGAAGCTTTCTTT. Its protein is CASSLAPAGGSEAFF. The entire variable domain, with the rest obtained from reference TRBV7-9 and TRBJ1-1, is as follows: DTGVSQNPRHKITKRGQNVTFRCDPISEHNRLYWYRQTLGQGPEFLTYFQNEAQLEKSRLLSDRFSAERPKGSFSTLEIQRTEQGDSAMYLCASSLAPAGGSEAFFGQGTRLTVV.

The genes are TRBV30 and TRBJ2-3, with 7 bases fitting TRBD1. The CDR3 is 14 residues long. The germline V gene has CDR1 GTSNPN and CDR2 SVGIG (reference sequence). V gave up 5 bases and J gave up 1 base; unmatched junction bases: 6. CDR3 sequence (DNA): TGTGCCTGGGACTACAGGGGTGGCACAGATACGCAGTATTTT. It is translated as CAWDYRGGTDTQYF.

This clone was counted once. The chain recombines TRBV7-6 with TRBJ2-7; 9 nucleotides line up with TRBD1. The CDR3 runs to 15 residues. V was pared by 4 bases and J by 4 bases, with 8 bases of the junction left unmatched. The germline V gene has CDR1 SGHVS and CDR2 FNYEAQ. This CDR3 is CASSSPGQGIYEQYF. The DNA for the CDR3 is TGTGCCAGCAGCTCCCCGGGACAGGGTATTTACGAGCAGTACTTC.

The CDR3 DNA reads TGCGCCAGCAGCTTGGTGGCAGGGGGTAATGGCTACACCTTC. This codes for CASSLVAGGNGYTF. This chain uses TRBV5-1 with TRBJ1-2; TRBD1 aligns across 7 bases. The V and J ends lost 0 bases and 6 bases, in that order; junction bases with no gene match: 5. The germline V gene has CDR1 SGHRS and CDR2 YFSETQ. The CDR3 is 14 residues long.

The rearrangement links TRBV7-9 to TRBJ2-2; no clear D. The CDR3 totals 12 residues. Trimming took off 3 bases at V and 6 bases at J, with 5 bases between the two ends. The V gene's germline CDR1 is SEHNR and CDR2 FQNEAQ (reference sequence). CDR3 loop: CASSLGSGELFF. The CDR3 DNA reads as TGTGCCAGCAGCTTGGGCTCCGGGGAGCTGTTTTTT. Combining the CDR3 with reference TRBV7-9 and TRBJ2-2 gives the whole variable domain DTGVSQNPRHKITKRGQNVTFRCDPISEHNRLYWYRQTLGQGPEFLTYFQNEAQLEKSRLLSDRFSAERPKGSFSTLEIQRTEQGDSAMYLCASSLGSGELFFGEGSRLTVL.

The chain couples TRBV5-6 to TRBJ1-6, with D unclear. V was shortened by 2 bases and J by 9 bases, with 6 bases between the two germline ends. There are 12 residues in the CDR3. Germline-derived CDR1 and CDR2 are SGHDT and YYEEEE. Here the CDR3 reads CASSLSISPLHF. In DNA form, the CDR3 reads TGTGCCAGCAGCTTATCCATTTCACCCCTCCACTTT.

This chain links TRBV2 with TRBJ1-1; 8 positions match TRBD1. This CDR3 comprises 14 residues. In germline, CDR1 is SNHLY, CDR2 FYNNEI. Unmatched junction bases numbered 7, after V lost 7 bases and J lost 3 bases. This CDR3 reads CASNTQGGDTEAFF. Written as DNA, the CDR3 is TGTGCCAGCAATACACAGGGGGGGGACACTGAAGCTTTCTTT.

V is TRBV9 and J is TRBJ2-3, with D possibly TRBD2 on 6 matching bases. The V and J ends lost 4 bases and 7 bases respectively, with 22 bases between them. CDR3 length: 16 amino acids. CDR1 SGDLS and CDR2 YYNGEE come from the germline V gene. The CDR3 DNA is TGTGCCAGCAGCACCAGACTAGATTGGGGATGGAATACGCAGTATTTT. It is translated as CASSTRLDWGWNTQYF.

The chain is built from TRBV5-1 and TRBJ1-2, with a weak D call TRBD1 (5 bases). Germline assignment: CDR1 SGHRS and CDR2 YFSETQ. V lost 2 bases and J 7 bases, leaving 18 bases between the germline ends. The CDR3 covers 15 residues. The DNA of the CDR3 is TGCGCCAGCAGCTTTGGTCGGGAATCGGGGGGTGGCTACACCTTC. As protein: CASSFGRESGGGYTF.

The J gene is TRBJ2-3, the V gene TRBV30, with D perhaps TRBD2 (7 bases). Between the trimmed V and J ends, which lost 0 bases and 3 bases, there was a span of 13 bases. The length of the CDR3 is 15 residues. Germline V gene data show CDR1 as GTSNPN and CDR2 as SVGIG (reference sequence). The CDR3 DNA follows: TGTGCCTGGAGTGTTGGGGGGGCGAGTACAGATACGCAGTATTTT. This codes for CAWSVGGASTDTQYF.

The CDR3 loop is CATRPDVGLEKLFF. CDR3 nucleotides: TGCGCCACACGCCCGGACGTGGGGCTTGAAAAACTGTTTTTT. The chain couples TRBV5-1 to TRBJ1-4, with D possibly being TRBD1 (5 bases). Germline V CDR1 and CDR2: SGHRS, YFSETQ. Trimming shortened V by 9 bases and J by 7 bases, and 19 bases separated the two germline ends. The CDR3 sequence is 14 residues long. The full variable domain, with the rest looked up from reference TRBV5-1 and TRBJ1-4, is KAGVTQTPRYLIKTRGQQVTLSCSPISGHRSVSWYQQTPGQGLQFLFEYFSETQRNKGNFPGRFSGRQFSNSRSEMNVSTLELGDSALYLCATRPDVGLEKLFFGSGTQLSVL.